This TCR beta chain appears in the sequencing data of a study of regulatory T cells in long-lasting Graves disease. This clonotype has a single count. In building TCR beta libraries, iRepertoire HTBI primers were used together with Arm-PCR of CDR3 regions. One entry per CDR3 protein, called by TCRdb with MiXCR from the multiplex PCR reads. The sample holds roughly 500,000 distinct CDR3 sequences; less than 25% are singletons and the top ten take 7.8%. Time point described: persistent/refractory GD, antithyroid drugs over 5 years with positive TRAb. There was RNA extracted from PBMCs, and the TCR library was made from it. V lost 7 bases to trimming and J lost 6 bases, with 10 bases between them. This CDR3 region has 12 residues. Germline V gene lookup returns CDR1 SEHNR and CDR2 FQNEAQ (reference sequence).

V and J are TRBV7-9 and TRBJ2-1; no clear D gene. The source was peripheral blood mononuclear cells (PBMCs), collected when the disease was refractory, from a patient treated with antithyroid drugs. The clonotype originates from a female donor with Graves disease. The CDR3 coding sequence is TGTGCCAGCAACCTAGGCCCCAATGAGCAGTTCTTC. Protein product: CASNLGPNEQFF.